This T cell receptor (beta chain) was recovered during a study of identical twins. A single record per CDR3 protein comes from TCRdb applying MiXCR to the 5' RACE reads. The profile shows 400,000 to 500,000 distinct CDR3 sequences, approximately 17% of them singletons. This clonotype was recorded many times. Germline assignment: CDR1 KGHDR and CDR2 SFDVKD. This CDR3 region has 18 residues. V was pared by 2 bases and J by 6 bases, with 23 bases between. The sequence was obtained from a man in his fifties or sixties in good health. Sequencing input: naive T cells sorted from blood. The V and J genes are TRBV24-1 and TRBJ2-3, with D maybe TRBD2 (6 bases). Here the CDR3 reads CATSDWSGLPGGPDTQYF. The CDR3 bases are TGTGCCACCAGTGATTGGAGCGGACTTCCAGGAGGGCCCGATACGCAGTATTTT.